This T cell receptor beta chain was captured by sequencing in a study of T cells in tuberculosis. For the study at large: In South Africa, adults with active tuberculosis were compared with IGRA-negative and latently infected IGRA-positive adolescents. Notes on the study in general: Smaller alpha distances in active tuberculosis partly reflected shorter CDR3-alpha lengths. Using the GMM-specific repertoire gave over 80% accuracy versus 70% with motifs.

Regarding this clone: The target antigen is unknown.

Using immunoSEQ multiplex PCR, the repertoire was profiled, and TCRdb retains in-frame clones only, with some absent. The data hold about 34,000 clones, with approximately 90% observed a single time. Specified time point: new active TB diagnosis, blood taken before or within 7 days of starting treatment. Patients were newly diagnosed, HIV-seronegative, and aged 18 or older. CDR3 size: 14 residues. Germline-derived CDR1 and CDR2 are KGHSH and LQKENI. Trimming removed 3 bases from V and 5 bases from J, with 11 bases in between. This TCR was sampled from an adult with tuberculosis. The material sequenced was PBMCs, taken at tuberculosis diagnosis. The chain uses TRBV18 and TRBJ1-5; a possible D gene is TRBD1 (6 bases). Here the CDR3 DNA reads TGTGCCAGCTCACCCCGACAGGAATATCAGCCCCAGCATTTT. Residues: CASSPRQEYQPQHF. Variable domain in full (rest from reference TRBV18 and TRBJ1-5): NAGVMQNPRHLVRRRGQEARLRCSPMKGHSHVYWYRQLPEEGLKFMVYLQKENIIDESGMPKERFSAEFPKEGPSILRIQQVVRGDSAAYFCASSPRQEYQPQHFGDGTRLSIL.